Shown below are 5 T cell receptor beta chains from a single sample sequenced in a study of T cells in localized non-small cell lung cancer. Clones were read by immunoSEQ multiplex PCR, and TCRdb kept only the in-frame ones, dropping some. In the table there are 90,000 to 100,000 clones, around 90% of which are singletons. The sample here was PBMCs, taken before any cancer treatment. These TCRs come from a woman aged 40-69 years with stage II squamous cell lung carcinoma.

This chain connects TRBV10-3 to TRBJ1-2; D ambiguous. The CDR3 totals 12 residues. V lost 3 bases to trimming and J lost 7 bases, with 9 bases between them. Looked up from germline, CDR1 is ENHRY and CDR2 is SYGVKD. This chain's CDR3 is CAISESRAGYTF. The CDR3 DNA reads TGTGCCATCAGTGAATCAAGGGCTGGCTACACCTTC.

For the CDR3, the DNA is TGTGCCAGCAGCGCTCCGGGACCGAGCAATCAGCCCCAGCATTTT. It encodes CASSAPGPSNQPQHF. The V and J genes are TRBV7-9 and TRBJ1-5; D possibly corresponds to TRBD1 (5 bases). In germline, CDR1 is SEHNR, CDR2 FQNEAQ (reference sequence). The V end lost 5 bases, the J end lost 1 base, and 12 bases lay between the germline ends. This CDR3 has 15 residues.

V gene TRBV5-4 combines with J gene TRBJ1-1; TRBD1 agrees at 11 bases. The CDR3 extends over 14 amino acids. Germline assignment: CDR1 SGHNT and CDR2 YYREEE (reference sequence). V lost 3 bases, J lost 5 bases, and 3 bases stayed unmatched. CDR3 nucleotide sequence: TGTGCCAGCAGCTCCGGGACAGGGGGGACTGAAGCTTTCTTT. Translated, it gives CASSSGTGGTEAFF. Using reference TRBV5-4 and TRBJ1-1 for the parts outside the CDR3, the full variable domain is ETGVTQSPTHLIKTRGQQVTLRCSSQSGHNTVSWYQQALGQGPQFIFQYYREEENGRGNFPPRFSGLQFPNYSSELNVNALELDDSALYLCASSSGTGGTEAFFGQGTRLTVV.

CDR3 coding DNA: TGTGCCAGCAGTTTTTCGCTAGGGCCTGGCTACACCTTC. It yields the protein CASSFSLGPGYTF. The chain has TRBV28 and TRBJ1-2, with D unresolved. This CDR3 spans 13 amino acids. Per germline, CDR1 MDHEN and CDR2 SYDVKM. V lost 3 bases and J 7 bases, leaving 12 bases between the germline ends.

Here the CDR3 reads CAWSDSPGTGGYGETQYF. The CDR3 DNA sequence: TGTGCCTGGAGTGACTCTCCGGGGACAGGGGGCTATGGGGAGACCCAGTACTTC. This sequence joins TRBV30 and TRBJ2-5, with TRBD1 matching over 12 bases. The CDR3 has 18 amino acids. Germline CDR1 and CDR2: GTSNPN and SVGIG (reference sequence). V gave up 1 base and J gave up 5 bases; unmatched junction bases: 14.